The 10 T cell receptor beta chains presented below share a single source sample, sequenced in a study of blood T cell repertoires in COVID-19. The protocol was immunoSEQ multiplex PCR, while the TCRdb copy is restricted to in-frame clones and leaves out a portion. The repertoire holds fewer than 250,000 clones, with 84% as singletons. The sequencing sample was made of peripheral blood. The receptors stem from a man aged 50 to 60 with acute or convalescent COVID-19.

CDR3 residues: CASSRTGDPFYEQFF. CDR3 in DNA: TGTGCCAGCAGCCGAACAGGGGATCCTTTCTATGAGCAGTTCTTC. The V call is TRBV9, the J call TRBJ2-1; 7 bases align to TRBD1. The CDR3 loop spans 15 amino acids. CDR1 SGDLS and CDR2 YYNGEE come from the germline V gene. The V gene end was trimmed by 4 bases and the J gene end by 8 bases; junction bases not matched to a gene: 12.

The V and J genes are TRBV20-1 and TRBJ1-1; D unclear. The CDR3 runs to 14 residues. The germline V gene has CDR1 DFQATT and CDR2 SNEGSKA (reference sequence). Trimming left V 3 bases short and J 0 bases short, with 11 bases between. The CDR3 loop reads CSASGGALNTEAFF. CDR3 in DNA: TGCAGTGCTAGTGGTGGAGCACTGAACACTGAAGCTTTCTTT.

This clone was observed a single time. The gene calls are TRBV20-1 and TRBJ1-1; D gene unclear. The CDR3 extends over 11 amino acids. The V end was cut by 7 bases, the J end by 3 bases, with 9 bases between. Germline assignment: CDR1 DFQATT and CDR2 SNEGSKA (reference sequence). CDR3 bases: TGCAGTGGGGCAGAGTACACTGAAGCTTTCTTT. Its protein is CSGAEYTEAFF.

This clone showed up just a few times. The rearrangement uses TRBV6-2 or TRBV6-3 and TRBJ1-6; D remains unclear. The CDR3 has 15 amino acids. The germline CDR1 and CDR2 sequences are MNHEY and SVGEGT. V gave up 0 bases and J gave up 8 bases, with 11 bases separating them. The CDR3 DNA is TGTGCCAGCAGTTACTCGGTGGCAGTTTATTCACCCCTCCACTTT. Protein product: CASSYSVAVYSPLHF.

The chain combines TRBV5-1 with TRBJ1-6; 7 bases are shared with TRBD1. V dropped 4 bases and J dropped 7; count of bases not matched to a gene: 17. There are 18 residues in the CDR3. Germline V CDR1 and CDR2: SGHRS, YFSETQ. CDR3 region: CASSRTGQWFSENSPLHF. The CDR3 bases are TGCGCCAGCAGCCGGACAGGACAGTGGTTTTCGGAGAATTCACCCCTCCACTTT.

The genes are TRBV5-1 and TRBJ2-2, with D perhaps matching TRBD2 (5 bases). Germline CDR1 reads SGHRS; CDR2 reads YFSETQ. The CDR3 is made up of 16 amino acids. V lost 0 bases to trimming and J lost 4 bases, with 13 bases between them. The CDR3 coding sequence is TGCGCCAGCAGCTTGGCCCCGGTTGCGGGCACCGGGGAGCTGTTTTTT. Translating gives CASSLAPVAGTGELFF.

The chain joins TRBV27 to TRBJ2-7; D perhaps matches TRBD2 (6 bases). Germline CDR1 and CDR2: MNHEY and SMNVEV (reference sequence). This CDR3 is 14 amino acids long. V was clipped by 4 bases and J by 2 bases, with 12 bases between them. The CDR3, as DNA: TGTGCCAGCAGTTCTTACGGAGGGGCCTACGAGCAGTACTTC. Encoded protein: CASSSYGGAYEQYF.

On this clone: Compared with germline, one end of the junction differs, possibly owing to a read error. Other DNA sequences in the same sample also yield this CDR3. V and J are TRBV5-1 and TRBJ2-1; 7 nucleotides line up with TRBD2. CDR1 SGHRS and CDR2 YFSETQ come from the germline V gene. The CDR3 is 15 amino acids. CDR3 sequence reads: CASSLAGATYNEQFF. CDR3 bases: TGCGCCAGCAGTTTGGCGGGAGCGACCTACAATGAGCAGTTCTTC.

The CDR3 protein is CASSLSSPRGGPGNTIYF. The CDR3 DNA sequence: TGTGCCAGCAGTTTATCCTCCCCGCGCGGGGGGCCTGGAAACACCATATATTTT. The rearrangement links TRBV28 to TRBJ1-3, with D perhaps matching TRBD1 (6 bases). Trimming took off 1 base at V and 2 bases at J, with 18 bases between the two ends. This CDR3 spans 18 amino acids. CDR1 is MDHEN and CDR2 is SYDVKM in the germline V gene.

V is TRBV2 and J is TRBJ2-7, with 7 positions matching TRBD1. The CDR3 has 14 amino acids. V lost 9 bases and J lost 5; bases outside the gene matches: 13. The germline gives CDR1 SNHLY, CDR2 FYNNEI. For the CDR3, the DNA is TGTGCCAGTTCGTCCGGAACAGGGGTCGACGAGCAGTACTTC. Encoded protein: CASSSGTGVDEQYF.